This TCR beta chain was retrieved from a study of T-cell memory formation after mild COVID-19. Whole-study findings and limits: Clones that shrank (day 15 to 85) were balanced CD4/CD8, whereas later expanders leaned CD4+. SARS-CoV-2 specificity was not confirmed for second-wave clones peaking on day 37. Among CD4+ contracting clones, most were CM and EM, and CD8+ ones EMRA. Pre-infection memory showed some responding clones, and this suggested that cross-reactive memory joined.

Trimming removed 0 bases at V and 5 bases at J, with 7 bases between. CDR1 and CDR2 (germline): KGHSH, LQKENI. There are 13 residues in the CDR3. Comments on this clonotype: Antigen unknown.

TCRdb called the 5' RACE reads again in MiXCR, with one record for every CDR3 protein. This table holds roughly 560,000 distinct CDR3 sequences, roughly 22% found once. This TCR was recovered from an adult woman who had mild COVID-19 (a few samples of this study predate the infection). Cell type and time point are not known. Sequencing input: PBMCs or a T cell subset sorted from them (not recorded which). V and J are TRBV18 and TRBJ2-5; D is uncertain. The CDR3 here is CASSPPSRETQYF. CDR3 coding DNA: TGTGCCAGCTCACCACCCTCTCGGGAGACCCAGTACTTC.